This TCR beta chain was retrieved from a study of OX40 agonist ivuxolimab in advanced cancers. Study-wide context: Ivuxolimab, which targeted the costimulatory receptor OX40 (CD134), was an agonistic, fully human IgG2 monoclonal antibody. Intravenous ivuxolimab was administered to patients every 2 weeks at six dose levels: 0.01, 0.1, 0.3, 1.5, 3 and 10 mg/kg. The dose-escalation cohort was about 87% male with a mean age of about 54 years, ranging from about 20 to 85. The point of sequencing TCRbeta in the periphery was to test whether ivuxolimab changed TCR sequence diversity and drove clonal T-cell expansion. Patients were allowed to have had prior anti-PD-1, anti-PD-L1 or anti-CTLA-4 therapy, and 40% to 45% of the dose-escalation patients had been treated with checkpoint inhibitors. Three dose-escalation patients achieved partial responses, one with hepatocellular carcinoma and two with cutaneous melanoma. Of the 52 patients in dose escalation, about 20 had hepatocellular carcinoma, approximately 15 had melanoma, 9 had renal cell carcinoma and 9 had head and neck cancer. The monotherapy dose-escalation portion (N ≈ 56 patients) of the phase I ivuxolimab trial is reported in the paper. General conclusions and limits of the study: After ivuxolimab, expanded clones were on average more numerous among CD8+ T cells than among CD4+ T cells. In the 0.1-3.0 mg/kg groups, partial responders were among the patients with the lowest normalized peripheral clonal expansion, particularly in CD8+ T cells. Low levels of normalized T-cell clonal expansion were also shown by some nonresponding patients. The antigen specificity of the clonally expanded peripheral T cells was not determined. At doses of 0.1 to 3.0 mg/kg, clonal expansion of both CD4+ and CD8+ blood T cells was observed from baseline to week 6.

Patients with a history of autoimmune disease or receiving systemic immunosuppression were excluded from the trial. Peripheral blood for TCR sequencing was drawn from every dose cohort at baseline, at cycle 4 day 1 and at cycle 7 day 1. The samples were drawn from a first-in-human, open-label, multicenter phase I dose-escalation trial of ivuxolimab. The trial enrolled adults with locally advanced or metastatic head and neck squamous cell, hepatocellular, melanoma or renal cell carcinoma. Before TCR sequencing, CD4+ and CD8+ T cells were separately sorted from peripheral blood. Including the terminal cysteine and phenylalanine, the CDR3 comprises 16 residues. Of the read, only the CDR3 DNA is kept; its 48 bases are in frame from base 1. CDR1 is given as MNHEY and CDR2 as SMNVEV, both from the germline V gene (reference sequence). The germline V and J ends show losses of 4 bases and 3 bases respectively, and no gene match explains 11 bases of the junction.

To sequence the TCRbeta CDR3 region, genomic DNA was isolated from the sorted cells. The immunoSEQ Assay was used for sequencing of TCRbeta CDR3 regions. The source is immuneACCESS, and TCRdb retained only in-frame sequences with V and J called. Part of the clones is not carried over; for the studies checked, unresolved V genes explain less than half of this, and the remainder is unexplained. Across this sample there are around 54,000 clones, with 75% to 95% seen only once. Clones ranked in the top ten supply over 7.5% of the sample. In the case of this clone: There is no known antigen for this receptor. Base-call qualities are not available, and no considerably larger clone is one nucleotide away.

The starting material was CD4+ or CD8+ T cells sorted from blood, obtained in a trial of the OX40 agonist ivuxolimab. This TCR came from an adult with an advanced solid tumor such as melanoma, head and neck, liver or kidney cancer. The receptor chain draws on TRBV27 and TRBJ2-7; 8 bases in the middle match TRBD2. The DNA reads as follows: TGTGCCAGCAGTTCCTTTAGCGGGAACAGCTACTACGAGCAGTACTTC. It encodes CASSSFSGNSYYEQYF.